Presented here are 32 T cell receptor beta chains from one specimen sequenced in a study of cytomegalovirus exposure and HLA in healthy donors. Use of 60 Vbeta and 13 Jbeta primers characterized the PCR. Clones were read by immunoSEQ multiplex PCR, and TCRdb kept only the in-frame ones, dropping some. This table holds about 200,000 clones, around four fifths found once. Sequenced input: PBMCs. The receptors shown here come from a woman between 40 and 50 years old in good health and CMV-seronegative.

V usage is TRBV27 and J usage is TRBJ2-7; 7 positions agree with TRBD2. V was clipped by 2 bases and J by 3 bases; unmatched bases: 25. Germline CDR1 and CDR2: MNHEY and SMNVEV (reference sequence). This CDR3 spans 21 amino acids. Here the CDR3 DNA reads TGTGCCAGCAGTTTACTCGCTACAAGGGGCATATCGTCGGGAGGCGGCTACGAGCAGTACTTC. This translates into CASSLLATRGISSGGGYEQYF.

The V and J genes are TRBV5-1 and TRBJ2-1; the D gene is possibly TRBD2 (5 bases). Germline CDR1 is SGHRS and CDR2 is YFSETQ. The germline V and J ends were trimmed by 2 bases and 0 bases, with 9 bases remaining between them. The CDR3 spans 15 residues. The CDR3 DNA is TGCGCCAGCAGCTTAAGAGGGAACTCCTACAATGAGCAGTTCTTC. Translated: CASSLRGNSYNEQFF.

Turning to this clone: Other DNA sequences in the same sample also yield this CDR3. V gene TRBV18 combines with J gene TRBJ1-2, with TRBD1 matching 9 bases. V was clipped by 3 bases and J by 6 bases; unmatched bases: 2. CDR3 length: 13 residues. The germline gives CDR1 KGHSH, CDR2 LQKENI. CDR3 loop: CASSPRQGDGYTF. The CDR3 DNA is TGTGCCAGCTCACCCAGACAGGGGGATGGCTACACCTTC. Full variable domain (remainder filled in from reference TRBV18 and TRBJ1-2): NAGVMQNPRHLVRRRGQEARLRCSPMKGHSHVYWYRQLPEEGLKFMVYLQKENIIDESGMPKERFSAEFPKEGPSILRIQQVVRGDSAAYFCASSPRQGDGYTFGSGTRLTVV.

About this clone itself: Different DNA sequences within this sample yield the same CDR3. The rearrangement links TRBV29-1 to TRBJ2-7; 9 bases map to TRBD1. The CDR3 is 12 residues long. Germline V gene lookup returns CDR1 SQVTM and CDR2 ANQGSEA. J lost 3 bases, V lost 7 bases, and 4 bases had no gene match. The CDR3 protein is CSAGQGNYEQYF. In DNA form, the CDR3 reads TGCAGCGCTGGACAGGGGAACTACGAGCAGTACTTC.

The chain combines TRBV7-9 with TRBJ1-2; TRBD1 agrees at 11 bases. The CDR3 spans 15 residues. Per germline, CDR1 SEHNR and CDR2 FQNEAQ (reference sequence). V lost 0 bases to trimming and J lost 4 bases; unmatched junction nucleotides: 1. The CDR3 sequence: CASSLADRGPYGYTF. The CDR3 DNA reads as TGTGCCAGCAGCTTAGCGGACAGGGGGCCCTATGGCTACACCTTC. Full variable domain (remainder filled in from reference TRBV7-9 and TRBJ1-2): DTGVSQNPRHKITKRGQNVTFRCDPISEHNRLYWYRQTLGQGPEFLTYFQNEAQLEKSRLLSDRFSAERPKGSFSTLEIQRTEQGDSAMYLCASSLADRGPYGYTFGSGTRLTVV.

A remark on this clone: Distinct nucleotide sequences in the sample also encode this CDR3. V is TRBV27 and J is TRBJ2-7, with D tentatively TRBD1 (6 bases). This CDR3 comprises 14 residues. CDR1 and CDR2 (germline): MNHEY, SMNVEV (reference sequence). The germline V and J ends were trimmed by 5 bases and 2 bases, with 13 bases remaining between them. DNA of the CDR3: TGTGCCAGCAGTCTAGGACAGAGAACCTACGAGCAGTACTTC. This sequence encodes CASSLGQRTYEQYF.

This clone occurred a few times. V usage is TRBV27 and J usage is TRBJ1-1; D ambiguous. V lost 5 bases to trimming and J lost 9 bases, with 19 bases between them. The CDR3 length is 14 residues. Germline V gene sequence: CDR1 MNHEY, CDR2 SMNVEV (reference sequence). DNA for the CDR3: TGTGCCAGCAGTCCTAGAGGGTATCCTGCCCAAGCTTTCTTT. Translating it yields CASSPRGYPAQAFF.

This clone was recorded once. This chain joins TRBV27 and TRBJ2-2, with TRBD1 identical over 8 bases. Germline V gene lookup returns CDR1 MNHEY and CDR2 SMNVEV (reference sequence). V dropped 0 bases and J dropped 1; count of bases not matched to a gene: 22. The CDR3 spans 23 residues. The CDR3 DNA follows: TGTGCCAGCAGTTTATCCCTACCTCAGACAGGGGCGGGTTTACAGATGAACACCGGGGAGCTGTTTTTT. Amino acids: CASSLSLPQTGAGLQMNTGELFF.

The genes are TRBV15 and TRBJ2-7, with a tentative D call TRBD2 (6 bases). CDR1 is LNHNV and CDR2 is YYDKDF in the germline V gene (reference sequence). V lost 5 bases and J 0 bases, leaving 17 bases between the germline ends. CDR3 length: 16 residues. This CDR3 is CATSEYGGPSSYEQYF. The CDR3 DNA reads TGTGCCACCAGCGAATACGGGGGTCCTAGCTCCTACGAGCAGTACTTC.

The CDR3 is CASSYQGLLGTDTQYF. The CDR3 DNA is TGTGCCAGCAGCTACCAGGGGCTCTTGGGCACAGATACGCAGTATTTT. V is TRBV7-2 and J is TRBJ2-3, with TRBD1 as a possible D gene (6 bases). Trimming pared 4 bases from V and 1 base from J, leaving 15 bases between. Germline CDR1 SGHTA, CDR2 FQGNSA. The CDR3 spans 16 residues.

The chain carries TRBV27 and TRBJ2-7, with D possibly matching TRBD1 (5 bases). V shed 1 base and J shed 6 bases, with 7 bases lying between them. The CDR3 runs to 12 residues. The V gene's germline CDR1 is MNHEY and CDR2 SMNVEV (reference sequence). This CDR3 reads CASSLWGAEQYF. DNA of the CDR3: TGTGCCAGCAGTTTATGGGGCGCCGAGCAGTACTTC.

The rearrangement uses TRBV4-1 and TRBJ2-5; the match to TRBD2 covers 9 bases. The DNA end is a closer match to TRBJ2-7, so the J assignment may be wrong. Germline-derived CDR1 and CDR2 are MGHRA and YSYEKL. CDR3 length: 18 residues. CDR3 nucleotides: TGCGCCAGCAGCCAGATCCCCTCCTCTAGCGGGATCTCCTACGAGCAGTACTTC. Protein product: CASSQIPSSSGISYEQYF.

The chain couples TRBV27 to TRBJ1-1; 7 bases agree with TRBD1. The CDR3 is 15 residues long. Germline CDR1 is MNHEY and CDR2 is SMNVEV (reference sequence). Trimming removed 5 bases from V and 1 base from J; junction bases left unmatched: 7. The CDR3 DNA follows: TGTGCCAGCAGTGGACCGGGACAGAAGAACACTGAAGCTTTCTTT. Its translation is CASSGPGQKNTEAFF.

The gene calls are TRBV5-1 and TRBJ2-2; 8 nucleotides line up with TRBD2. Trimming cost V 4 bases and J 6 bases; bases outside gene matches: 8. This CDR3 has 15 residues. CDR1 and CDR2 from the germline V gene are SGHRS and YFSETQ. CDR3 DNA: TGCGCCAGCAGCAACAGCGGGAGTAGAGCCGGGGAGCTGTTTTTT. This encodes CASSNSGSRAGELFF.

The CDR3: CASSRQGSGETQYF. CDR3 coding DNA: TGTGCCAGCAGTCGACAGGGATCAGGGGAGACCCAGTACTTC. V usage is TRBV7-3 and J usage is TRBJ2-5; 7 bases map to TRBD1. Trimming removed 6 bases from V and 5 bases from J; junction bases left unmatched: 9. In germline, CDR1 is SGHTA, CDR2 FQGTGA. The CDR3 is 14 residues long.

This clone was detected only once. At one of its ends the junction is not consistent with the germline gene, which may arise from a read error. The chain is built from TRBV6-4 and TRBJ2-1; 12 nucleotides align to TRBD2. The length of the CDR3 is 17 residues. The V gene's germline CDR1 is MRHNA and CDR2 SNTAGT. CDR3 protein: CATSEDSLAGGYNGQFF. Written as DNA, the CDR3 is TGTGCCACCTCGGAGGACTCTCTAGCGGGAGGGTACAATGGGCAGTTCTTC.

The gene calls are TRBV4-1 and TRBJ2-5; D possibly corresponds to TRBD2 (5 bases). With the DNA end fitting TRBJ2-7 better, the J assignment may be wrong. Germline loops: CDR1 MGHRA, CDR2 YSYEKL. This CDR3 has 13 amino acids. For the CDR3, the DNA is TGCGCCAGCAGCCAAGTCGGGGAATACGAGCAGTACTTC. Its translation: CASSQVGEYEQYF.

The CDR3 here is CASSQDPGQEQFF. For the CDR3, the DNA is TGCGCCAGCAGCCAAGATCCGGGACAAGAGCAGTTCTTC. The J gene is TRBJ2-1, the V gene TRBV4-1; the D gene is possibly TRBD1 (6 bases). Germline lookup yields CDR1 MGHRA and CDR2 YSYEKL. The V and J ends lost 0 bases and 10 bases respectively, with 10 bases between them. The CDR3 has 13 residues.

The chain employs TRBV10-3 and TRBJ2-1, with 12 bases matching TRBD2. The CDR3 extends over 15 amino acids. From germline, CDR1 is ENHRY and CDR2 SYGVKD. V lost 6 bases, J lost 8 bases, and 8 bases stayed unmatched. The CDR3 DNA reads TGTGCCATCAGGAGACTAGCGGGAGTAGTTGATGAGCAGTTCTTC. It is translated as CAIRRLAGVVDEQFF.

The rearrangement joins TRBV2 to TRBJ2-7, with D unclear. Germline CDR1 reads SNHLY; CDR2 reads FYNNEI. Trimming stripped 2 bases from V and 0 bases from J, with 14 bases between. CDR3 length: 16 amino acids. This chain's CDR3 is CASSERVSSYSYEQYF. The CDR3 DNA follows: TGTGCCAGCAGTGAACGAGTATCTAGTTACTCCTACGAGCAGTACTTC.

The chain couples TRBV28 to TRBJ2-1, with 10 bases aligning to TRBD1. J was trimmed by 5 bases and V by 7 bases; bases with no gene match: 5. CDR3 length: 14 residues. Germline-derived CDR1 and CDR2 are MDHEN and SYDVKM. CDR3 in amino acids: CASTPGQGNNEQFF. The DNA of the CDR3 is TGTGCCAGCACCCCGGGACAGGGGAACAATGAGCAGTTCTTC.

The chain's CDR3 is CAWSDRGNRGVLGYTDTQYF. The CDR3 DNA sequence: TGTGCCTGGAGTGACCGTGGGAACAGGGGCGTACTAGGGTACACAGATACGCAGTATTTT. The chain carries TRBV30 and TRBJ2-3; TRBD1 aligns across 7 bases. The germline V gene encodes CDR1 GTSNPN and CDR2 SVGIG (reference sequence). V was pared by 1 base and J by 2 bases, with 21 bases of the junction left unmatched. The CDR3 covers 20 residues.

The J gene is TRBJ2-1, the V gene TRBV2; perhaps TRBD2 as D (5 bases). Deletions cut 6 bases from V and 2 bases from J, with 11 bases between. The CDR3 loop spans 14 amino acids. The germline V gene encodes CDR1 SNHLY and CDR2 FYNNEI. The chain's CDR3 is CASSAGITYNEQFF. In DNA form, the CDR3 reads TGTGCCAGCAGCGCCGGGATCACCTACAATGAGCAGTTCTTC.

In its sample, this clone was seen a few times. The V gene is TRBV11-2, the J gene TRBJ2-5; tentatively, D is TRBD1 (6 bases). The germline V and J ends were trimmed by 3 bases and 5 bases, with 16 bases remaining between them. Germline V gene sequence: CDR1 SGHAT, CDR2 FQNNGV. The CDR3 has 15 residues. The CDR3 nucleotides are TGTGCCAGCAGCTTGACAGGATCTGGCGAGGAGACCCAGTACTTC. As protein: CASSLTGSGEETQYF.

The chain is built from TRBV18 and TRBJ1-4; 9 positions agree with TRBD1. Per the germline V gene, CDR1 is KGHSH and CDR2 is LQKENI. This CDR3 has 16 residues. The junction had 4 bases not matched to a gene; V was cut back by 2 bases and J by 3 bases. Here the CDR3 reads CASSPIRQGANEKLFF. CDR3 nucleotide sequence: TGTGCCAGCTCACCAATACGACAGGGGGCTAATGAAAAACTGTTTTTT.

CDR3 DNA: TGTGCCAGCAGTGAAGCCGCGGACAGGGGCAATCAGCCCCAGCATTTT. Translation gives CASSEAADRGNQPQHF. The chain combines TRBV2 with TRBJ1-5; 8 bases match TRBD1. V shed 0 bases and J 2 bases; nucleotides not matched to a gene: 3. Germline V lookup: CDR1 SNHLY, CDR2 FYNNEI. This CDR3 comprises 16 residues.

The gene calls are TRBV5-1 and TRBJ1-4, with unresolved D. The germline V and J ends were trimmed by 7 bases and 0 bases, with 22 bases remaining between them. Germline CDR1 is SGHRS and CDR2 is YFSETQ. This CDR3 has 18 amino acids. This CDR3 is CASGPRQAPSTTNEKLFF. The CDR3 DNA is TGCGCCAGCGGCCCCCGGCAGGCGCCTTCGACAACTAATGAAAAACTGTTTTTT.

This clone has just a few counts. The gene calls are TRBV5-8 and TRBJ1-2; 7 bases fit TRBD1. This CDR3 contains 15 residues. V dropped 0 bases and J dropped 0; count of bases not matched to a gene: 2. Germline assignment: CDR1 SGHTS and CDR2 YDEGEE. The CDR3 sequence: CASSLDGTANYGYTF. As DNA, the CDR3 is TGTGCCAGCAGCTTGGATGGGACAGCTAACTATGGCTACACCTTC.

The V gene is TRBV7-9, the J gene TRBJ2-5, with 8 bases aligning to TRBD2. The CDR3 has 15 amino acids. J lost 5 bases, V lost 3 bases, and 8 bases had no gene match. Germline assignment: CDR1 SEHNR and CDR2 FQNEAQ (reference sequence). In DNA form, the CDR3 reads TGTGCCAGCAGCTTTTTTGGATTAGCGGGGGAGACCCAGTACTTC. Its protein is CASSFFGLAGETQYF.

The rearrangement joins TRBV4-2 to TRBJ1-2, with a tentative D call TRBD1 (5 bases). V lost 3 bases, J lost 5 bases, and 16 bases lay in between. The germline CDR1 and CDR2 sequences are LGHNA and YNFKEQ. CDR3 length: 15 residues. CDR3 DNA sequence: TGTGCCAGCAGCCATCTCTATCCCTCAGGGTATGGCTACACCTTC. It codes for CASSHLYPSGYGYTF.

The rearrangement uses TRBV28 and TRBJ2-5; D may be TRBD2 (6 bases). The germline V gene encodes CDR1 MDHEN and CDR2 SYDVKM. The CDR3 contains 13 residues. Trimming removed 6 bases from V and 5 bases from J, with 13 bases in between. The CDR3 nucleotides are TGTGCCAGCAGCCCACCGGGAGCCGAGACCCAGTACTTC. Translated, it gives CASSPPGAETQYF. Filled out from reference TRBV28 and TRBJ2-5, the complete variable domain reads DVKVTQSSRYLVKRTGEKVFLECVQDMDHENMFWYRQDPGLGLRLIYFSYDVKMKEKGDIPEGYSVSREKKERFSLILESASTNQTSMYLCASSPPGAETQYFGPGTRLLVL.

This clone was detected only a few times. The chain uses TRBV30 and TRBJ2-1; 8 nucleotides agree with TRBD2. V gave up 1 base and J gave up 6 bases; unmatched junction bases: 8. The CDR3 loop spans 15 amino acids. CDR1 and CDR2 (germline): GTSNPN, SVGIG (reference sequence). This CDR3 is CAWSGGGLVSNEQFF. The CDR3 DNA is TGTGCCTGGAGTGGGGGGGGACTAGTCTCCAATGAGCAGTTCTTC.